Below, one T cell receptor (beta chain) is given with its context. The CDR3 consists of 14 residues. The germline gives CDR1 SGHAT, CDR2 FQNNGV. Trimming stripped 0 bases from V and 0 bases from J, with 4 bases between. MiXCR was run by TCRdb on the 5' RACE reads, yielding one entry per CDR3 protein. The repertoire includes tens of thousands of distinct CDR3 sequences, 15% of them detected once, and around 6% sits in the top ten. The data derive from a study of early T cells in non-severe SARS-CoV-2 infection. Material for sequencing was whole blood. This TCR derives from an adult who was a healthcare worker with PCR-confirmed SARS-CoV-2 infection or an uninfected control (not recorded which). The chain recombines TRBV11-2 with TRBJ2-3, with D unresolved. CDR3 region: CASSLDASTDTQYF. Written as DNA, the CDR3 is TGTGCCAGCAGCTTAGACGCTAGCACAGATACGCAGTATTTT.